A single T cell receptor (beta chain) is shown here with its context. Its specific antigen is unknown. No qualities accompany the bases; no much larger clone lies one base away. The sample is drawn from a study of beta chain features in type 1 diabetes (dated by TCRdb to 2016 to 2019). Regarding the study in general: Patients and healthy donors did not differ in mean age, gender distribution, total cell number or subset yield. A total of 90 million to 140 million sorted cells were examined across all samples, and RNA yield correlated strongly with the number of cells per subset. Whereas all 30 or so donors provided naive and central memory subsets, regulatory and stem cell-like memory subsets were isolated from just 8 patients and roughly 8 healthy donors. The study compared TCRB repertoires of sorted circulating CD4+ T cell subsets between recently diagnosed type 1 diabetes patients and matched healthy donors.

V and J lose 3 bases and 3 bases, and a span of 12 bases separates them. Including the terminal cysteine and phenylalanine, the CDR3 comprises 14 residues. Only the CDR3 DNA is retained, 42 bases long and in frame from the first base. From the germline V gene, CDR1 is ENHRY and CDR2 is SYGVKD. Results the study describes overall, beyond this receptor: A moderate but significant shortening of TCRB CDR3 length was observed in type 1 diabetes patients in all four CD4+ subsets. Patients with type 1 diabetes made fewer insertions and deleted more nucleotides at VDJ recombination sites, implying thymic rearrangement abnormalities. HLA sub-analyses involved small numbers of individuals, so any influence of HLA type on TCRB rearrangement remained unresolved. Shorter templates might have been favored by PCR, but patient and control samples were amplified and corrected together, so both groups would have been affected equally by any skew. Sequencing cDNA rather than genomic DNA could over-represent highly expressing activated cells, although activation and CD3 levels did not differ between groups. Naive, central memory and regulatory TCRB repertoires appeared to be more similar among patients than among healthy donors.

Each donor gave one peripheral blood draw, averaging roughly 120 mL, which was collected into heparinised tubes. A BD FACSAria II was used to sort naive, central memory, regulatory and stem cell-like memory CD4+ T cells with a panel that included CD45RO, CCR7, CD25, CD127, CD95 and CD27. All sorted populations exceeded 98% purity. PBMCs were isolated immediately by Lymphoprep density gradient centrifugation and stained directly without culture. To minimize batch effects, samples were stained and sorted in pairs, one healthy donor with one patient per experiment. All of the isolated RNA was reverse transcribed with the High Capacity cDNA Reverse Transcription Kit, so expressed TCRB transcripts were sequenced. Naive, central memory and regulatory T cell samples underwent deep immunoSEQ sequencing, averaging roughly 3.4 million total reads per sample. After sorted cells were lysed in RLT buffer, RNA was extracted with DNase-treated RNeasy Micro or Mini kits, with the choice depending on cell number. To prevent cross-contamination, every cell subset was processed on its own, while patient and healthy donor samples were processed together. The immunoSEQ multiplex PCR was used to amplify TCRB sequences from cDNA, generating 87-bp fragments that spanned the CDR3 region. Amplicons were sequenced on the Illumina HiSeq platform. In the source study's methods: Synthetic template baselines were used to correct PCR bias computationally, reads within Hamming distance 2 were collapsed together, and singletons that could not be merged were discarded. Reads were aligned to IMGT to assign V, D and J genes, CDR3 length, and insertions or deletions at six rearrangement sites. Within each subset, clonotype counts were normalized to the number of sorted cells before true diversity and Gini coefficients were calculated with the tcR R package. Repertoire sharing was quantified using the overlap coefficient calculated on TCRB nucleotide sequences. Out-of-frame TCRB sequences from naive cells were analyzed as a proxy for the pre-selection repertoire. TCRdb provides this immuneACCESS table in a form limited to in-frame rearrangements. Some clones are lacking; in checked studies, under half of them reflect an unresolved V gene, and why the rest are absent is not known. From that table come the V and J calls and clone size; the DNA was used to work out D and trimming. The table for this sample lists 300,000 to 450,000 clones; around 13% of them were counted only once. 0.008% to 0.011% of the sample is in the top ten clones.

The chain couples TRBV10-3 to TRBJ2-7; TRBD1 is a possible D gene, resting on 6 matching bases. The source of this sequence is a woman between 18 and 30 years old with type 1 diabetes. Sequenced material: naive CD4+ T cells from blood. This specimen's cell subset or site label, interpreted: true naive CD4+ T cells. The CDR3 is CAISEGAGDYEQYF. In nucleotides, the sequence is TGTGCCATCAGTGAAGGGGCAGGGGACTACGAGCAGTACTTC.